The 19 T cell receptor beta chains presented below share a single source sample, sequenced in a study of early T cells in non-severe SARS-CoV-2 infection. TCRdb re-called the 5' RACE reads with MiXCR, one entry per CDR3 protein. The sample has just over 70,000 distinct CDR3 sequences; under 15% are singletons. Sequenced material: whole blood. These receptors all come from an adult who was a healthcare worker with PCR-confirmed SARS-CoV-2 infection or an uninfected control (not recorded which).

This clonotype occurred many times. This rearrangement joins TRBV3-1 to TRBJ2-5; no firm D call. The V end lost 7 bases, the J end lost 7 bases, and 13 bases lay between the germline ends. The CDR3 totals 12 residues. The germline V gene has CDR1 LGHDT and CDR2 YNNKEL (reference sequence). The CDR3 loop reads CASTLWSGTQYF. The CDR3 nucleotides read TGTGCCAGCACCCTTTGGTCGGGGACCCAGTACTTC.

This clonotype was seen many times. This chain connects TRBV29-1 to TRBJ1-1; no clear D gene. V lost 4 bases and J 6 bases, leaving 6 bases between the germline ends. CDR3 length: 10 residues. CDR1 is SQVTM, CDR2 ANQGSEA, per germline. The CDR3 region has the DNA TGCAGCGTTGTCAGCGCTGAAGCTTTCTTT. Its protein product is CSVVSAEAFF.

There are many counts of this clonotype. The chain links TRBV25-1 to TRBJ2-7; a weak D match, TRBD2 (6 bases). The length of the CDR3 is 16 residues. Trimming took 1 base from V and 2 from J, leaving 15 bases between them. CDR1 and CDR2 (germline): MGHDK, SYGVNS. The CDR3 DNA reads TGTGCCAGCAGTGAATCCTATCGCGGGAACCCCTACGAGCAGTACTTC. Protein product: CASSESYRGNPYEQYF.

This clonotype was picked up many times. The chain uses TRBV6-1 and TRBJ1-5; D is unresolved. Trimming cost V 1 base and J 0 bases, with 7 bases left between them. The CDR3 consists of 15 residues. Germline CDR1 MNHNS, CDR2 SASEGT. CDR3 protein: CASSEVGYSNQPQHF. The CDR3 DNA reads as TGTGCCAGCAGTGAAGTAGGTTATAGCAATCAGCCCCAGCATTTT.

This clonotype appeared many times. The V and J genes are TRBV11-2 and TRBJ2-2; 8 bases are shared with TRBD2. The junction had 9 bases not matched to a gene; V was cut back by 3 bases and J by 0 bases. CDR3 length equals 18 residues. The germline V gene has CDR1 SGHAT and CDR2 FQNNGV. CDR3 DNA sequence: TGTGCCAGCAGCTTGGGACTTTTAGCGGGGACGAACACCGGGGAGCTGTTTTTT. This gives the protein CASSLGLLAGTNTGELFF.

This clonotype appeared many times. The chain couples TRBV7-2 to TRBJ2-7; TRBD1 might be the D (5 bases). Germline values: CDR1 SGHTA, CDR2 FQGNSA. Trimming took 2 bases from V and 1 from J, leaving 9 bases between them. The CDR3 covers 14 residues. CDR3 DNA: TGTGCCAGCAGCTTATTATCAGGGTCCTACGAGCAGTACTTC. It specifies CASSLLSGSYEQYF.

As concerns this clonotype: Compared with germline, one end of the junction differs, possibly owing to a read error. The J gene is TRBJ2-3, the V gene TRBV4-2, with TRBD1 identical over 9 bases. The CDR3 has 17 amino acids. The germline V gene encodes CDR1 LGHNA and CDR2 YNFKEQ. The CDR3 region has the DNA TGTGCCAGCGGCCAAGATACAGGGGGCTCGGGGATAGATACGCAGTATTTT. As protein: CASGQDTGGSGIDTQYF.

The gene calls are TRBV6-5 and TRBJ2-3; D is unresolved. V was trimmed by 2 bases and J by 5 bases, leaving 2 bases between them. Germline V gene data show CDR1 as MNHEY and CDR2 as SVGAGI. The CDR3 totals 11 residues. Here the CDR3 DNA reads TGTGCCAGCAGTTACCGAGATACGCAGTATTTT. This gives the protein CASSYRDTQYF.

This clonotype was counted many times. V and J are TRBV27 and TRBJ2-1; TRBD1 agrees at 8 bases. Trimming cost V 3 bases and J 8 bases; bases outside gene matches: 6. Per the germline V gene, CDR1 is MNHEY and CDR2 is SMNVEV (reference sequence). This CDR3 is 14 amino acids long. CDR3 sequence reads: CASSLQQGVHEQFF. CDR3 nucleotide sequence: TGTGCCAGCAGTTTGCAACAGGGGGTGCATGAGCAGTTCTTC.

This clonotype showed up many times. The gene calls are TRBV11-2 and TRBJ2-1; the D is unclear. Per the germline V gene, CDR1 is SGHAT and CDR2 is FQNNGV. Between the trimmed V and J ends, which lost 1 base and 0 bases, there was a span of 7 bases. The CDR3 sequence is 15 residues long. The CDR3 DNA reads TGTGCCAGCAGCTTAGGGCCGAGCTCCTACAATGAGCAGTTCTTC. The encoded protein is CASSLGPSSYNEQFF.

This clonotype was recorded many times. The junction does not match germline at one end; this may be a read error. The chain couples TRBV7-7 to TRBJ2-5; 11 nucleotides match TRBD1. CDR1 is SSHAT, CDR2 FNYEAQ, per germline (reference sequence). This CDR3 has 16 residues. The CDR3 coding sequence is TGTGCTAGCAGCTTTTCCCCGGGACAGGGGGTTGAGACCCAGTACTTC. Protein sequence: CASSFSPGQGVETQYF.

This clonotype appeared many times. The chain carries TRBV6-2 or TRBV6-3 and TRBJ2-6; D gene ambiguous. Trimming took 0 bases from V and 0 from J, leaving 3 bases between them. Germline CDR1 reads MNHEY; CDR2 reads SVGEGT. The CDR3 is 15 residues long. CDR3 sequence: CASSYSNSGANVLTF. As DNA, the CDR3 is TGTGCCAGCAGTTACTCGAACTCTGGGGCCAACGTCCTGACTTTC.

Ten or more counts support this clonotype. The J gene is TRBJ2-1, the V gene TRBV24-1; TRBD2 matches 10 bases. The V and J ends lost 3 bases and 0 bases, in that order; junction bases with no gene match: 1. Germline values: CDR1 KGHDR, CDR2 SFDVKD. The CDR3 loop spans 16 amino acids. CDR3 sequence: CATSDASGGSYNEQFF. Written as DNA, the CDR3 is TGTGCCACCAGTGATGCTAGCGGGGGCTCCTACAATGAGCAGTTCTTC.

This clonotype was observed at least ten times. The rearrangement links TRBV7-2 to TRBJ2-3, with 7 bases identical to TRBD2. The ends lost 6 bases at V and 2 bases at J; junction bases unmatched: 8. The germline gives CDR1 SGHTA, CDR2 FQGNSA. This CDR3 region has 15 residues. The CDR3 region has the DNA TGTGCCAGCAGGCCGAAGCGGGAATACACAGATACGCAGTATTTT. Protein sequence: CASRPKREYTDTQYF. The complete variable domain, with remaining parts taken from reference TRBV7-2 and TRBJ2-3, reads GAGVSQSPSNKVTEKGKDVELRCDPISGHTALYWYRQSLGQGLEFLIYFQGNSAPDKSGLPSDRFSAERTGGSVSTLTIQRTQQEDSAVYLCASRPKREYTDTQYFGPGTRLTVL.

This clonotype has at least ten counts. This chain connects TRBV12-3 or TRBV12-4 to TRBJ1-6, with D unresolved. This CDR3 has 12 residues. V was clipped by 6 bases and J by 9 bases, with 9 bases between them. The CDR3 sequence: CASRRVPSPLHF. The CDR3 nucleotides read TGTGCCAGCAGGAGGGTCCCTTCACCCCTCCACTTT.

This clonotype was detected a few times. The rearrangement uses TRBV7-9 and TRBJ1-2, with 9 nucleotides matching TRBD1. CDR3 length: 14 amino acids. V shed 5 bases, J shed 6 bases, and the junction held 7 bases outside the gene matches. CDR1 and CDR2 from the germline V gene are SEHNR and FQNEAQ (reference sequence). CDR3 sequence: CASSQRDREHGYTF. The CDR3 bases are TGTGCCAGCAGCCAGAGGGACAGGGAGCATGGCTACACCTTC.

This clonotype was counted many times. This chain connects TRBV28 to TRBJ2-3; a weak D match, TRBD2 (5 bases). Trimming pared 3 bases from V and 10 bases from J, leaving 8 bases between. Germline V CDR1 and CDR2: MDHEN, SYDVKM. The CDR3 extends over 11 amino acids. The DNA of the CDR3 is TGTGCCAGCAGTTTGAGGGCCCCGCAGTATTTT. Residues: CASSLRAPQYF.

This clonotype came up many times. V and J are TRBV12-3 or TRBV12-4 and TRBJ1-1, with D tentatively TRBD1 (5 bases). V was cut by 3 bases and J by 2 bases, with 16 bases left in between. The CDR3 covers 16 residues. CDR3 region: CASSLGPGEPNTEAFF. The CDR3 nucleotides are TGTGCCAGCAGTTTGGGGCCGGGGGAACCCAACACTGAAGCTTTCTTT.

The table lists this clonotype with many counts. The CDR3 loop reads CATDGGGLGTDTQYF. The CDR3 nucleotides are TGTGCCACCGATGGCGGGGGGCTTGGCACAGATACGCAGTATTTT. The chain recombines TRBV10-3 with TRBJ2-3, with 8 bases identical to TRBD2. Germline values: CDR1 ENHRY, CDR2 SYGVKD. The CDR3 consists of 15 residues. The trim removed 10 bases at V and 1 base at J, leaving 10 bases unmatched.